This T cell receptor (beta chain) was identified during a study of T cell changes during pregnancy in multiple sclerosis. The protocol was immunoSEQ multiplex PCR, while the TCRdb copy is restricted to in-frame clones and leaves out a portion. This sample carries under 90,000 clones, over 85% of them seen once, and the ten largest clones take 3% to 4.5%. The germline gives CDR1 MDHEN, CDR2 SYDVKM. This CDR3 spans 15 amino acids. With 5 bases clipped from V and 4 bases from J, the junction kept 6 bases outside the gene matches. This sequence was found in a female donor in good health, enrolled as a control in a pregnancy study. J is TRBJ2-5 and V is TRBV28; 11 bases line up with TRBD2. The sequenced sample was peripheral blood, obtained after pregnancy. The CDR3 here is CASSPLAGDRETQYF. The CDR3 bases are TGTGCCAGCAGTCCACTAGCGGGGGACCGAGAGACCCAGTACTTC.